This is a list of T cell receptor beta chains from one sample in a study of CD8 T cells in ankylosing spondylitis. TCRdb reprocessed the 5' RACE reads via MiXCR and lists one record per CDR3 protein. Of some 250,000 distinct CDR3 sequences listed, approximately 12% are singletons. The sequencing input was blood, either unsorted or a sorted T cell fraction (not recorded which). The origin of the receptors is a male donor with ankylosing spondylitis or in good health (not recorded which). CDR3s include the opening cysteine and the closing phenylalanine or tryptophan. Each record gives: clone size, J gene, V gene, D gene, CDR3 protein, CDR3 DNA. The D gene is left open where the match is weak. A clone size is listed for some rows: how often the clone was seen (once, few, many), or a class if it is expanded.

size: .
J: TRBJ2-1
V: TRBV13
D: .
CDR3: CASSLWAHEQFF
DNA: TGTGCCAGCAGCTTATGGGCTCATGAGCAGTTCTTC

size: .
J: TRBJ2-3
V: TRBV7-9
D: .
CDR3: CASSLGGRDTQYF
DNA: TGTGCCAGCAGCTTAGGAGGGAGAGATACGCAGTATTTT

size: many
J: TRBJ2-1
V: TRBV5-1
D: .
CDR3: CASSLGDGITSSGREQFF
DNA: TGCGCCAGCAGCTTGGGAGATGGTATTACTAGTTCGGGCCGGGAGCAGTTCTTC

size: many
J: TRBJ2-7
V: TRBV5-1
D: .
CDR3: CASSLGRTVYEQYF
DNA: TGCGCCAGCAGCTTGGGCCGGACAGTGTACGAGCAGTACTTC

size: many
J: TRBJ1-1
V: TRBV29-1
D: TRBD1
CDR3: CSVETTGSNTEAFF
DNA: TGCAGCGTGGAGACGACAGGGTCGAACACTGAAGCTTTCTTT

size: few
J: TRBJ2-7
V: TRBV4-1
D: .
CDR3: CASSQGLVSDEQYF
DNA: TGCGCCAGCAGCCAAGGACTAGTAAGCGACGAGCAGTACTTC

size: .
J: TRBJ2-7
V: TRBV12-3/TRBV12-4
D: .
CDR3: CASSPAGVSSYEQYF
DNA: TGTGCCAGCAGTCCTGCGGGCGTGAGCTCCTACGAGCAGTACTTC

size: .
J: TRBJ1-5
V: TRBV6-1
D: .
CDR3: CASSVAGFNQPQHF
DNA: TGTGCCAGCAGTGTTGCAGGGTTCAATCAGCCCCAGCATTTT

size: .
J: TRBJ2-1
V: TRBV11-2
D: TRBD2
CDR3: CASSFSGGGPIPSYNEQFF
DNA: TGTGCCAGCAGCTTCTCTGGCGGGGGGCCCATCCCCTCCTACAATGAGCAGTTCTTC

size: few
J: TRBJ2-5
V: TRBV11-2
D: TRBD2
CDR3: CASSLDGLAGPQETQYF
DNA: TGTGCCAGCAGCTTAGACGGACTAGCGGGGCCCCAAGAGACCCAGTACTTC

size: many
J: TRBJ2-5
V: TRBV24-1
D: .
CDR3: CATSDPSVETQYF
DNA: TGTGCCACCAGTGATCCTAGCGTAGAGACCCAGTACTTC

size: few
J: TRBJ2-7
V: TRBV5-1
D: .
CDR3: CASSLVPWEQYF
DNA: TGCGCCAGCAGCTTGGTCCCTTGGGAGCAGTACTTC

size: .
J: TRBJ2-7
V: TRBV3-1
D: .
CDR3: CASSQRLSFYEQYF
DNA: TGTGCCAGCAGCCAACGCCTCAGCTTCTACGAGCAGTACTTC

size: few
J: TRBJ2-7
V: TRBV5-4
D: .
CDR3: CASSLDYGYEQYF
DNA: TGTGCCAGCAGCTTGGACTACGGATACGAGCAGTACTTC

size: .
J: TRBJ1-1
V: TRBV5-1
D: .
CDR3: CASSPLGGRRTEAFF
DNA: TGCGCCAGCAGCCCCCTTGGGGGGCGTCGGACTGAAGCTTTCTTT

size: .
J: TRBJ2-1
V: TRBV6-1
D: .
CDR3: CASIPGMHEQFF
DNA: TGTGCCAGCATACCAGGGATGCATGAGCAGTTCTTC

size: many
J: TRBJ2-2
V: TRBV6-1
D: TRBD1
CDR3: CASLRRDRGRTGELFF
DNA: TGTGCCAGCCTCAGACGGGACAGGGGGCGGACCGGGGAGCTGTTTTTT

size: many
J: TRBJ2-7
V: TRBV6-1
D: TRBD2
CDR3: CASSPTSGLGAEQYF
DNA: TGTGCCAGCAGCCCCACTAGCGGGTTAGGGGCCGAGCAGTACTTC

size: many
J: TRBJ1-2
V: TRBV28
D: .
CDR3: CASSLGGSQDGYTF
DNA: TGTGCCAGCAGTTTAGGGGGCTCGCAGGATGGCTACACCTTC

size: few
J: TRBJ1-2
V: TRBV5-1
D: .
CDR3: CASSLDFGANYGYTF
DNA: TGCGCCAGCAGCTTGGACTTTGGAGCTAACTATGGCTACACCTTC

size: many
J: TRBJ1-3
V: TRBV7-6
D: .
CDR3: CASSLRSGNTIYF
DNA: TGTGCCAGCAGCTTAAGGTCTGGAAACACCATATATTTT

size: few
J: TRBJ2-6
V: TRBV11-2
D: .
CDR3: CASSSLRDGRISGANVLTF
DNA: TGTGCCAGCAGCTCCCTTCGGGATGGGAGGATCTCTGGGGCCAACGTCCTGACTTTC

size: many
J: TRBJ1-1
V: TRBV20-1
D: TRBD1
CDR3: CSARFTGTVKAEAFF
DNA: TGCAGTGCTAGATTTACCGGGACAGTGAAGGCTGAAGCTTTCTTT

size: few
J: TRBJ2-5
V: TRBV24-1
D: .
CDR3: CATSDLWTEGEETQYF
DNA: TGTGCCACCAGTGATTTGTGGACAGAGGGAGAAGAGACCCAGTACTTC

size: few
J: TRBJ1-4
V: TRBV28
D: .
CDR3: CASSSGRDEKLFF
DNA: TGTGCCAGCAGTTCCGGAAGGGATGAAAAACTGTTTTTT

size: .
J: TRBJ2-1
V: TRBV3-1
D: .
CDR3: CASSPTRRSYEQFF
DNA: TGTGCCAGCAGCCCTACGAGGAGATCCTATGAGCAGTTCTTC

size: many
J: TRBJ2-1
V: TRBV5-1
D: TRBD2
CDR3: CASFQGLAGTNEQFF
DNA: TGCGCCAGCTTCCAGGGACTAGCGGGCACCAATGAGCAGTTCTTC

size: few
J: TRBJ2-5
V: TRBV10-3
D: .
CDR3: CAISEGVQETQYF
DNA: TGTGCCATCAGTGAGGGAGTCCAAGAGACCCAGTACTTC

size: large
J: TRBJ2-3
V: TRBV15
D: .
CDR3: CATSGGEADTQYF
DNA: TGTGCCACCAGCGGGGGTGAAGCAGATACGCAGTATTTT

size: .
J: TRBJ2-3
V: TRBV6-4
D: TRBD1
CDR3: CASSDQTGGSTDTQYF
DNA: TGTGCCAGCAGTGACCAGACAGGGGGGTCCACAGATACGCAGTATTTT

size: many
J: TRBJ1-2
V: TRBV10-3
D: .
CDR3: CAISYAGGTSNYGYTF
DNA: TGTGCCATCAGCTATGCTGGAGGGACGTCTAACTATGGCTACACCTTC

size: .
J: TRBJ2-7
V: TRBV20-1
D: TRBD2
CDR3: CSARENLAGVAPEQYF
DNA: TGCAGTGCTAGAGAAAATCTAGCGGGAGTAGCTCCCGAGCAGTACTTC

size: many
J: TRBJ2-3
V: TRBV9
D: TRBD2
CDR3: CASNLASGGITDTQYF
DNA: TGTGCCAGCAACCTGGCTAGCGGGGGAATAACAGATACGCAGTATTTT

size: many
J: TRBJ1-1
V: TRBV20-1
D: TRBD1
CDR3: CSASEGAYTEAFF
DNA: TGCAGTGCTAGCGAGGGGGCTTACACTGAAGCTTTCTTT